The clone carrying this TCR beta chain was detected a few times. The data belong to a study of blood T cell repertoires in COVID-19. Study background: The analysed material was cDNA or gDNA that came from T cells, B-cell-depleted T cells, or PBMCs.

This CDR3 region has 12 residues. The V gene's germline CDR1 is SGHVS and CDR2 FQNEAQ. V shed 2 bases and J shed 4 bases, with 6 bases lying between them. Using immunoSEQ multiplex PCR, the repertoire was profiled, and TCRdb retains in-frame clones only, with some absent. The sample includes around 200,000 clones, roughly 85% of them seen just once. This sequence joins TRBV7-8 and TRBJ2-7, with D hard to call. The sample taken for sequencing was PBMCs or T cells enriched from blood (not recorded which). The receptor was isolated from a man aged 40-55 years who had recovered from COVID-19. The CDR3 here is CASSLKRYEQYF. In DNA, the CDR3 is TGTGCCAGCAGCTTAAAACGGTACGAGCAGTACTTC.